The sample holds many counts of the clone carrying this T cell receptor beta chain. Its antigen remains unknown. The data derive from a study of spatial heterogeneity in lung cancer. As for the study in general: Where available, sequencing covered follow-up PBMC samples, taken at a median of roughly 22 months after resection.

Notes on the study in general: The appearance of ubiquitous expanded tumor TCRs in blood was greater at resection than follow-up.

TCRdb reprocessed the 5' RACE reads with MiXCR, giving one entry per CDR3 protein. The data hold around 15,000 distinct CDR3 sequences, with about 18% observed a single time. Regarding time point: blood at routine non-recurrence follow-up after resection. Material for sequencing was whole RNA from tumor, nontumor lung or frozen PBMC, left unsorted. Per germline, CDR1 SGHAT and CDR2 FQNNGV. Trimming left V 0 bases short and J 2 bases short, with 4 bases between. The CDR3 is 14 residues long. The rearrangement joins TRBV11-2 to TRBJ2-2; no reliable D call. The source material was PBMCs, sampled at follow-up. The clonotype comes from a male donor with early-stage non-small cell lung cancer. Written as DNA, the CDR3 is TGTGCCAGCAGCTTAGACCCCAACACCGGGGAGCTGTTTTTT. Its translation is CASSLDPNTGELFF.